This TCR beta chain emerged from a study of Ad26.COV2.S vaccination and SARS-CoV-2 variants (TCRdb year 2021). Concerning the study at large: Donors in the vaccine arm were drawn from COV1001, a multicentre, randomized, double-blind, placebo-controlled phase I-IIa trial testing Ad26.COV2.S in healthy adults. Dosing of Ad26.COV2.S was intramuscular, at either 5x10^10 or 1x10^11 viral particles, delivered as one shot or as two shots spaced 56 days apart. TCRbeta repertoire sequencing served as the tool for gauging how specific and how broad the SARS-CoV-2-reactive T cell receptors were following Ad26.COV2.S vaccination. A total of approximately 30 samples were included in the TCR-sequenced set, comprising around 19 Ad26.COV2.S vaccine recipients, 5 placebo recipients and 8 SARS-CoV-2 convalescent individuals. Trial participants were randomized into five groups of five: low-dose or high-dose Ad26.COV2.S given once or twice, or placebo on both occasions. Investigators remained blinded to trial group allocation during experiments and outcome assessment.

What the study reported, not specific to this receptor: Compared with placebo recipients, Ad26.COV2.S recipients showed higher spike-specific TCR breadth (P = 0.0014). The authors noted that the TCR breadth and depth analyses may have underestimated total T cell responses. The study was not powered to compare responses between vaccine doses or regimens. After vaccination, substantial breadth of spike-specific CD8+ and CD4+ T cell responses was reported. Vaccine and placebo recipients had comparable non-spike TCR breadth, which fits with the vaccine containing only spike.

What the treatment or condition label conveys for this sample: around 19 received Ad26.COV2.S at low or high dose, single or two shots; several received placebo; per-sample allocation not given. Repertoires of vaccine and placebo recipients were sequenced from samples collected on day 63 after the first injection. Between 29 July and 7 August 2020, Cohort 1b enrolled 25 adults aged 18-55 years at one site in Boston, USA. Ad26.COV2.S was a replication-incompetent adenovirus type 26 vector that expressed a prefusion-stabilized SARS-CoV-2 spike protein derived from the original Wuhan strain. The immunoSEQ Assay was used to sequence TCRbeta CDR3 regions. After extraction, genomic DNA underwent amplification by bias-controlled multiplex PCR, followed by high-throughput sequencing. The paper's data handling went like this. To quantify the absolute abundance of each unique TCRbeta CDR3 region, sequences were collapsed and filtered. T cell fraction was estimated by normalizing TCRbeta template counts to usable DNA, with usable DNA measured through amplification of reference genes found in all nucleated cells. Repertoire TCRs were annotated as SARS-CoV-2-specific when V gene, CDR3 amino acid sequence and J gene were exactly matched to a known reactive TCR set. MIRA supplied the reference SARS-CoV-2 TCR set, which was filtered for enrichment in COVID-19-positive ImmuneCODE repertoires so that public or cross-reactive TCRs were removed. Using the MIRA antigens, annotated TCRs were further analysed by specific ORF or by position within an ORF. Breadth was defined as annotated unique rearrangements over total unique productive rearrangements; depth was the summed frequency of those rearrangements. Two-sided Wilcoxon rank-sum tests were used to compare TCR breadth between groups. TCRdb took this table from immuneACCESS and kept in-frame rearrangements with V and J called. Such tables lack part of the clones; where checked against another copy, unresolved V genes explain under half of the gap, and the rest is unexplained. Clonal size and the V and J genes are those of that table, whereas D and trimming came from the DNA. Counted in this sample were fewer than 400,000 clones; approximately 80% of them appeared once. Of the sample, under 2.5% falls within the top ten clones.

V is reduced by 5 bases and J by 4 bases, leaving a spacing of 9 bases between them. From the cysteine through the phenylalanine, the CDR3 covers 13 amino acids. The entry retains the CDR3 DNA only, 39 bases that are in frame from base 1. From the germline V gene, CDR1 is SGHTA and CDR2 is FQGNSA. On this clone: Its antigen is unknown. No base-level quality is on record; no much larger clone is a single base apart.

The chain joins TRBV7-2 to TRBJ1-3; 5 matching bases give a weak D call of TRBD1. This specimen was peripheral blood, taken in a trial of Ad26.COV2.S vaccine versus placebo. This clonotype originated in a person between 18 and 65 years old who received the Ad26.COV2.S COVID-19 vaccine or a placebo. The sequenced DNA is TGTGCCAGCAGCAGTCACAGGGGAAACACCATATATTTT. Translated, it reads CASSSHRGNTIYF.